This T cell receptor beta chain was sequenced in a study of blood T cell repertoires in COVID-19. About the research overall: The analysed material was cDNA or gDNA that came from T cells, B-cell-depleted T cells, or PBMCs.

TCRdb's copy holds only in-frame clones and misses some; the assay was immunoSEQ multiplex PCR. The data contain fewer than 200,000 clones, under 90% of them singletons. Participant age was roughly 18 to 90 years, and participants resided in roughly 25 US areas. Deletions cut 0 bases from V and 2 bases from J, with 8 bases between. The CDR3 has 15 amino acids. Germline assignment: CDR1 LNHNV and CDR2 YYDKDF (reference sequence). The sample was PBMCs or T cells enriched from blood (not recorded which). The chain uses TRBV15 and TRBJ1-3, with D hard to call. The receptor comes from a middle-aged man who had recovered from COVID-19. CDR3 sequence reads: CATSRDTGTGNTIYF. The CDR3 region has the DNA TGTGCCACCAGCAGAGATACGGGAACTGGAAACACCATATATTTT.